The present TCR beta chain was sequenced within a study of read filtering for tumor transcriptome and immune sequencing. Study context: 8 or 9 patients were R-ISS I, more than 15 were R-ISS II, 6 or 7 were R-ISS III.

The library was built from about 400 ng RNA with molecular barcoded adaptors for alpha/delta and beta/gamma chains. TCRdb analysed the reads with MiXCR anew, one entry per CDR3 protein. Here the sample spans some 130,000 distinct CDR3 sequences, over 10% being singletons. There are many counts of this clonotype. V lost 3 bases and J 7 bases, leaving 12 bases between the germline ends. The CDR3 length is 12 residues. Germline loops: CDR1 SQVTM, CDR2 ANQGSEA. Sample: a population of CD138-negative cells sorted from bone marrow. J is TRBJ1-2 and V is TRBV29-1, with a tentative D call TRBD1 (6 bases). This TCR came from a donor aged 40 or over with multiple myeloma. This CDR3 reads CSVENWTVGYTF. CDR3 bases: TGCAGCGTTGAGAACTGGACAGTTGGCTACACCTTC. The complete variable domain, with remaining parts taken from reference TRBV29-1 and TRBJ1-2, reads SAVISQKPSRDICQRGTSLTIQCQVDSQVTMMFWYRQQPGQSLTLIATANQGSEATYESGFVIDKFPISRPNLTFSTLTVSNMSPEDSSIYLCSVENWTVGYTFGSGTRLTVV.